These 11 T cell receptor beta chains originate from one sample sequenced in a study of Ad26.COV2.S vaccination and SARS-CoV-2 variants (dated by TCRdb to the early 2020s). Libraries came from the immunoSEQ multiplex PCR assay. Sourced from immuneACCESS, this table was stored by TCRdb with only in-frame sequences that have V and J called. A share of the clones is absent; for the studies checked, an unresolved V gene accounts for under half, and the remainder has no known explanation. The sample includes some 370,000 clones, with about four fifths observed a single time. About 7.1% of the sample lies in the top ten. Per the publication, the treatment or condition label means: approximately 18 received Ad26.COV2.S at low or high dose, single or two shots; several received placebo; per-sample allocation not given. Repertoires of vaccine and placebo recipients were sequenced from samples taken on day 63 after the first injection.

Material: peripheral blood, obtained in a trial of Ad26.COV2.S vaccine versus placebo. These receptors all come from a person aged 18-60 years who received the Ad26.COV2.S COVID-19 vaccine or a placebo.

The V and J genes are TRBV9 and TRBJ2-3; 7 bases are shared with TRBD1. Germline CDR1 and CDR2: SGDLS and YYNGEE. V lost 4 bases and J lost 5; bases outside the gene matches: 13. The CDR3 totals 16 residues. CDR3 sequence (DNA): TGTGCCAGCAGCCAACTTTCCGGGACAGTTGAAGATACGCAGTATTTT. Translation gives CASSQLSGTVEDTQYF. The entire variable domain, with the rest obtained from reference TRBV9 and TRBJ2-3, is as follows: DSGVTQTPKHLITATGQRVTLRCSPRSGDLSVYWYQQSLDQGLQFLIQYYNGEERAKGNILERFSAQQFPDLHSELNLSSLELGDSALYFCASSQLSGTVEDTQYFGPGTRLTVL.

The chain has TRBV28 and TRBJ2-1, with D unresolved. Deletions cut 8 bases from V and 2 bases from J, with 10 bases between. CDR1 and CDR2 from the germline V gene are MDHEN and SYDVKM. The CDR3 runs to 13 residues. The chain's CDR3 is CASESTAYNEQFF. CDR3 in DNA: TGTGCCAGCGAGTCCACCGCCTACAATGAGCAGTTCTTC.

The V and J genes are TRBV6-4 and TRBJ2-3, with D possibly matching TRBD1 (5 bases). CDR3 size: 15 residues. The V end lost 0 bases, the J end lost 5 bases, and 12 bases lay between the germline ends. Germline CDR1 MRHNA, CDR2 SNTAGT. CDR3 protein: CASSDSHDSGDTQYF. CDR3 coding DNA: TGTGCCAGCAGTGACTCCCACGACAGTGGAGATACGCAGTATTTT.

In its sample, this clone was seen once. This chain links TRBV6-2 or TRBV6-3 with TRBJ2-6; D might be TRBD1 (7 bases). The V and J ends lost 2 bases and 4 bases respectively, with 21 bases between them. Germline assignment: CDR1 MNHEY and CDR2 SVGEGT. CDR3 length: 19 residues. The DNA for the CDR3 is TGTGCCAGCAGTTACCCCGACAGGGAGGCCCTATGGGGGGCCAACGTCCTGACTTTC. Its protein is CASSYPDREALWGANVLTF.

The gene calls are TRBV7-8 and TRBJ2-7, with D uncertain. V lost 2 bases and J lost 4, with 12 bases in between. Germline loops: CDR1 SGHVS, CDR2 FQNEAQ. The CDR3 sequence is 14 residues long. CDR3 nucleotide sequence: TGTGCCAGCAGCTTATGGGAAAGACGTTACGAGCAGTACTTC. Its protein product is CASSLWERRYEQYF.

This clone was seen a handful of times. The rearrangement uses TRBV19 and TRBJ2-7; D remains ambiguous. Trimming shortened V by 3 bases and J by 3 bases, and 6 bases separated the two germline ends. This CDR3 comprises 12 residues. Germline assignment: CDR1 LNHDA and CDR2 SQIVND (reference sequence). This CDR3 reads CASSMGNYEQYF. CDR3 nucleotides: TGTGCCAGTAGTATGGGTAACTACGAGCAGTACTTC.

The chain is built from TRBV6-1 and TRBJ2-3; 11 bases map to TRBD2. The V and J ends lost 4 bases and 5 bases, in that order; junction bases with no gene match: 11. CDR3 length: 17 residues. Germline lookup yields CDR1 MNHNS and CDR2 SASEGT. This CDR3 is CASSVYKVAGGQDTQYF. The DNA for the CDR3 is TGTGCCAGCAGTGTTTATAAGGTAGCGGGGGGGCAAGATACGCAGTATTTT.

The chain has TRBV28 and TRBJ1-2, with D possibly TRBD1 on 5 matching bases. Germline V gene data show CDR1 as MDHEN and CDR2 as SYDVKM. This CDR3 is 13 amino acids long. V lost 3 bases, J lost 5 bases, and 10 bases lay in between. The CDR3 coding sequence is TGTGCCAGCAGTTTCCGGGGGAAATATGGCTACACCTTC. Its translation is CASSFRGKYGYTF.

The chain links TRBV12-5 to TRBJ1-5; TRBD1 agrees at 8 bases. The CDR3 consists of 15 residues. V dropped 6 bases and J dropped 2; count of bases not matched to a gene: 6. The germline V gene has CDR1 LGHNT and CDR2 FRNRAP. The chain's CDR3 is CASGLLDRGNQPQHF. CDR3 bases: TGTGCTAGTGGCCTATTGGACAGGGGCAATCAGCCCCAGCATTTT.

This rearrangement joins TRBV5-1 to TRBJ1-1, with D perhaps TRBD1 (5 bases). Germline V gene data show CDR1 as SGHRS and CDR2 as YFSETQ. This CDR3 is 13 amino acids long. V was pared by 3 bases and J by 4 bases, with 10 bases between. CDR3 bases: TGCGCCAGCAGCTACGGGACGGGCACTGAAGCTTTCTTT. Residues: CASSYGTGTEAFF.

The CDR3 loop reads CASIEDRGLPYEQYF. The DNA for the CDR3 is TGTGCCAGCATAGAGGACAGGGGGCTTCCCTACGAGCAGTACTTC. This chain joins TRBV6-6 and TRBJ2-7; 11 bases align to TRBD1. From germline, CDR1 is MNHNY and CDR2 SVGAGI (reference sequence). V dropped 7 bases and J dropped 2; count of bases not matched to a gene: 7. The CDR3 contains 15 residues.